This T cell receptor (beta chain) is from a study of blood T cell repertoires in COVID-19. Study background: Samples taken during acute and convalescent COVID-19 were collected in the United States, Italy and Spain. In each case, the material was cDNA or gDNA derived from T cells, B-cell-depleted T cells, or PBMCs.

The V end was cut by 0 bases, the J end by 6 bases, with 12 bases between. Germline CDR1 and CDR2: SGHNT and YYREEE (reference sequence). CDR3 length equals 15 residues. As processed by the authors: For nucleated cells, counts were estimated from reference gene primer amplification. Assay used: immunoSEQ multiplex PCR; TCRdb lists only in-frame clones, some missing. The V and J calls and the clone size are those of that table, but D and trimming were determined from the DNA. There are approximately 260,000 clones in the sample; approximately 85% occur only once, and roughly an eighth lies in the top ten.

This sequence joins TRBV5-4 and TRBJ1-4; no definite D call. The sequencing input was peripheral blood. This TCR came from an older woman with active or convalescent COVID-19. The CDR3 spells CASSLVGSGDEKLFF. In DNA, the CDR3 is TGTGCCAGCAGCTTGGTTGGGAGCGGGGATGAAAAACTGTTTTTT.